Given below is one TCR beta chain in context. Its antigen is currently unknown. These data are taken from a study of PD-L1 blockade in urothelial cancer. For the study at large: Previous chemotherapy exposure amounted to 0 to 3 regimens for patients. Blood-derived samples held a median approximately 140,000 T cells.

TCRdb's copy holds only in-frame clones and misses some; the assay was immunoSEQ multiplex PCR. The sample includes roughly 21,000 clones, about 90% of them seen just once. Germline CDR1 reads KGHSH; CDR2 reads LQKENI. CDR3 length: 18 residues. The V end lost 3 bases, the J end lost 4 bases, and 24 bases lay between the germline ends. General observations from the study: Blood clones associated with the tumor expanded more at 3 weeks in durable-benefit patients.

This chain joins TRBV18 and TRBJ1-2, with D maybe TRBD1 (5 bases). This clonotype was sampled from a woman aged 60 to 75 with urothelial cancer. Sequencing used PBMCs, obtained around atezolizumab (anti-PD-L1) treatment. The CDR3 region is CASSPRAGNKAGFYGYTF. The CDR3 DNA is TGTGCCAGCTCACCGAGGGCAGGGAACAAAGCGGGTTTCTATGGCTACACCTTC.